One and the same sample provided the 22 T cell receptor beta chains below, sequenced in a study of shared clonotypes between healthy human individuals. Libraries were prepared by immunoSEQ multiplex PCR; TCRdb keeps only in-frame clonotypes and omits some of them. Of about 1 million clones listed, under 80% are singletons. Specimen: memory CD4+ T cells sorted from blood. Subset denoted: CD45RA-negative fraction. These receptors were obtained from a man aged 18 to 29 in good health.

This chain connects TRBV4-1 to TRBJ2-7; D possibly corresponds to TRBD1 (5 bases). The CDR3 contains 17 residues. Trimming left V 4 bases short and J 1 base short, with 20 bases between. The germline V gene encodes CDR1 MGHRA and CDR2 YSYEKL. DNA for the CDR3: TGCGCCAGCAGCCTCAATTATCAGGGCGTCGGATCCTACGAGCAGTACTTC. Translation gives CASSLNYQGVGSYEQYF.

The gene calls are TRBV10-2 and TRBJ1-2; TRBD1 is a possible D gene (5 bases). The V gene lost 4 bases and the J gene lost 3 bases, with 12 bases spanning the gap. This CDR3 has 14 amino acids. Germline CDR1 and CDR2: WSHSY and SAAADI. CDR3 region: CASSGAREDYGYTF. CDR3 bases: TGCGCCAGCAGTGGTGCCAGGGAGGACTATGGCTACACCTTC.

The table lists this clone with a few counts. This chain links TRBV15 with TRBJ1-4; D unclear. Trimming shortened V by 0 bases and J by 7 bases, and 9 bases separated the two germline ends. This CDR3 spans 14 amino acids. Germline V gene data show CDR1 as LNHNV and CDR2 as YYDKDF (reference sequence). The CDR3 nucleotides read TGTGCCACCAGCAGAGATCCCCAGTCTGAAAAACTGTTTTTT. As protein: CATSRDPQSEKLFF.

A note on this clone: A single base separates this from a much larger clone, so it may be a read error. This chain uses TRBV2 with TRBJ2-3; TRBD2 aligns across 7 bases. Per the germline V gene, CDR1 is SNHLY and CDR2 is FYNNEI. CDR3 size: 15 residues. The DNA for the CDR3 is TGTGCCAGCAGCCAGAGACAGACTAGCACAGATGCGCAGTATTTT. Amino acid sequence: CASSQRQTSTDAQYF.

The CDR3, as DNA: TGTGCCAGTAGACGAAGCCCAGGTAGTGGGACCCAGTACTTC. Its translation: CASRRSPGSGTQYF. The chain has TRBV19 and TRBJ2-5; D remains unclear. The CDR3 has 14 residues. The germline V gene encodes CDR1 LNHDA and CDR2 SQIVND (reference sequence). V was pared by 6 bases and J by 7 bases, with 18 bases between.

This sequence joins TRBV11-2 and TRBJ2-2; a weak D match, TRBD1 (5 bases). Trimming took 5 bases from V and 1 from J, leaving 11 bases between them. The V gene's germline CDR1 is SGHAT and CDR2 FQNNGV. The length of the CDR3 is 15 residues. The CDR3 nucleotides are TGTGCCAGCAGCCCGCTCGGACAGAACACCGGGGAGCTGTTTTTT. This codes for CASSPLGQNTGELFF.

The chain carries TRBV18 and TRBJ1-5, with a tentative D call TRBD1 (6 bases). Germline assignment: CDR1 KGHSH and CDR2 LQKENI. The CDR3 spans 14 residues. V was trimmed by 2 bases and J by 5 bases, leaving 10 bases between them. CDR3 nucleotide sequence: TGTGCCAGCTCACCAGACAGGAATTATCAGCCCCAGCATTTT. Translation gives CASSPDRNYQPQHF. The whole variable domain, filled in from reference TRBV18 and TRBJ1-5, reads NAGVMQNPRHLVRRRGQEARLRCSPMKGHSHVYWYRQLPEEGLKFMVYLQKENIIDESGMPKERFSAEFPKEGPSILRIQQVVRGDSAAYFCASSPDRNYQPQHFGDGTRLSIL.

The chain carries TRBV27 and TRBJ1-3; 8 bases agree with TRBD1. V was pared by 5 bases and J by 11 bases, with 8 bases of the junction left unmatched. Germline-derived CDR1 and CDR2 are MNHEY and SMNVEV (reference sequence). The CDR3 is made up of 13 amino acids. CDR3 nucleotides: TGTGCCAGCAGTCCCGGGACAGGTCGGGCCATATATTTT. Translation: CASSPGTGRAIYF.

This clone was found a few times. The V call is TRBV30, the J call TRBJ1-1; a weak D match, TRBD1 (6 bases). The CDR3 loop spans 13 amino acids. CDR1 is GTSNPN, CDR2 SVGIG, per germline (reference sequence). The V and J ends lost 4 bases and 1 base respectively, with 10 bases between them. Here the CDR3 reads CAWTRDKNTEAFF. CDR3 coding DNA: TGTGCCTGGACCCGGGACAAGAACACTGAAGCTTTCTTT.

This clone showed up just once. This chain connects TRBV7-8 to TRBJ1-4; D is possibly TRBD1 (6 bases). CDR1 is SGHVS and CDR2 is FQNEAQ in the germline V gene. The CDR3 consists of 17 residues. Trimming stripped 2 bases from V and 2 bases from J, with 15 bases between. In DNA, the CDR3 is TGTGCCAGCAGCTTATGGCGGGGGGGCGGTACTAATGAAAAACTGTTTTTT. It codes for CASSLWRGGGTNEKLFF.

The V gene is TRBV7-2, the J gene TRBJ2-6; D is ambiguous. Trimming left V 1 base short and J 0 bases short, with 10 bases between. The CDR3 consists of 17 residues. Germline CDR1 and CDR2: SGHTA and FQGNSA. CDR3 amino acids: CASSLGGWGSGANVLTF. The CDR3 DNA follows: TGTGCCAGCAGCTTAGGCGGATGGGGCTCTGGGGCCAACGTCCTGACTTTC.

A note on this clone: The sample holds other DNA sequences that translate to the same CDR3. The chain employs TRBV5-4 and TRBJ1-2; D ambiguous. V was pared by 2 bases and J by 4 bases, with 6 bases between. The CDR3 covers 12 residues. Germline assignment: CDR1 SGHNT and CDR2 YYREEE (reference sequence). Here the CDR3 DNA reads TGTGCCAGCAGCTTAAACTTCTATGGCTACACCTTC. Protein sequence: CASSLNFYGYTF.

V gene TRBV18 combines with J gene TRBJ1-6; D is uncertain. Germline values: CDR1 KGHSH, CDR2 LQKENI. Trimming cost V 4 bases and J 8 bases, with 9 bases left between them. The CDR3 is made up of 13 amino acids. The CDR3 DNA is TGTGCCAGCTCACGAAGGACGGATTCACCCCTCCACTTT. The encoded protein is CASSRRTDSPLHF.

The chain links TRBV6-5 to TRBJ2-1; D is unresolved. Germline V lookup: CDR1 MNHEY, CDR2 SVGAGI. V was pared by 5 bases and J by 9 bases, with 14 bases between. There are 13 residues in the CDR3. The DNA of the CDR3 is TGTGCCAGCAGTGCTCGACATCTGGGTGAGCAGTTCTTC. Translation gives CASSARHLGEQFF.

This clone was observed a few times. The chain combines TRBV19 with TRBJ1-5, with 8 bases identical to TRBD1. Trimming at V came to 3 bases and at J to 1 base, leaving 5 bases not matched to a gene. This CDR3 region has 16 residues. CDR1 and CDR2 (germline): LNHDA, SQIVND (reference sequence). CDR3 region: CASSIPGTGSNQPQHF. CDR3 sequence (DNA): TGTGCCAGTAGTATTCCCGGGACAGGAAGCAATCAGCCCCAGCATTTT.

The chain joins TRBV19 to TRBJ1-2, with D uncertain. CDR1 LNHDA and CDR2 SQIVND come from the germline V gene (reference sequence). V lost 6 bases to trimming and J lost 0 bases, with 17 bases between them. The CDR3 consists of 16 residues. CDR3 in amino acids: CASSPLVERANYGYTF. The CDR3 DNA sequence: TGTGCCAGTAGCCCTCTGGTGGAAAGGGCTAACTATGGCTACACCTTC.

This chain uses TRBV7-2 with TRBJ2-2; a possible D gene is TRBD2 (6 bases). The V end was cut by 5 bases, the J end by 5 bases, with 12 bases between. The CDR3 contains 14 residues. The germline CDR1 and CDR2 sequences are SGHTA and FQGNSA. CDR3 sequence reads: CASSTRRGTGELFF. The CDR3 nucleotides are TGTGCCAGCAGCACCCGACGGGGGACCGGGGAGCTGTTTTTT.

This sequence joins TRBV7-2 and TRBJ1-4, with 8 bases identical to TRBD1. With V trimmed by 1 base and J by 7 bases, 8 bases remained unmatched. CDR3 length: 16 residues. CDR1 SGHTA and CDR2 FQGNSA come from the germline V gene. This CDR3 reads CASSLGTGSVGEKLFF. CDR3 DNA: TGTGCCAGCAGCTTAGGGACAGGGAGCGTTGGTGAAAAACTGTTTTTT.

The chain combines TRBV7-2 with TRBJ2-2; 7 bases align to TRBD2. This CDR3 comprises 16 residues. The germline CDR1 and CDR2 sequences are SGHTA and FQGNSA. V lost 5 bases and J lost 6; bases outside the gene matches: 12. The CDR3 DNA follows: TGTGCCAGCAGCCCGGACGGCGGGAGAGCGGCCGGGGAGCTGTTTTTT. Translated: CASSPDGGRAAGELFF.

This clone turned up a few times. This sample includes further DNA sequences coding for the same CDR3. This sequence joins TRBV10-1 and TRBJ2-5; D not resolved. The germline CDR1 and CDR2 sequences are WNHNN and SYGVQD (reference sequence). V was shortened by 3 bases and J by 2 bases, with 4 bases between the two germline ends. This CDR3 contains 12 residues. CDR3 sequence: CASSDGQETQYF. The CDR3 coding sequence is TGCGCCAGCAGTGATGGGCAAGAGACCCAGTACTTC.

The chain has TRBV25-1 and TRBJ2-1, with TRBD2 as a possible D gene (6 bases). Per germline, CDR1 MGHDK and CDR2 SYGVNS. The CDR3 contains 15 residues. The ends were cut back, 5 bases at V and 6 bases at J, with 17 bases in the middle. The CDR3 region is CASSLMAGNGNEQFF. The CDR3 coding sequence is TGTGCCAGCAGTCTGATGGCGGGAAACGGCAATGAGCAGTTCTTC.

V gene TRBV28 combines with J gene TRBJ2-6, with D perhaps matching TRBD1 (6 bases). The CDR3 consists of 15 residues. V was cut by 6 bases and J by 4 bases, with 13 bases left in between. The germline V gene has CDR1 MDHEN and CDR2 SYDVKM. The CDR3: CASSESGTGANVLTF. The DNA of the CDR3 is TGTGCCAGCAGCGAATCCGGGACAGGGGCCAACGTCCTGACTTTC.